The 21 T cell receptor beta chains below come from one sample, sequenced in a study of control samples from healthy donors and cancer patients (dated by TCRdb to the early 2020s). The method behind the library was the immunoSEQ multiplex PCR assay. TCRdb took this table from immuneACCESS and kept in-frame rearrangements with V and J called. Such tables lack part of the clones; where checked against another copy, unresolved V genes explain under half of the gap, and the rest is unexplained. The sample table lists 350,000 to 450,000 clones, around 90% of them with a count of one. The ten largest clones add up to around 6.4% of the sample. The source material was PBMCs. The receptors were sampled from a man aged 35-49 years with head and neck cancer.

The CDR3 region has the DNA TGTGCCAGCAGCTCGACAGGGGTCGATACCGGGGAGCTGTTTTTT. Translated, it gives CASSSTGVDTGELFF. The chain links TRBV7-2 to TRBJ2-2; 8 bases match TRBD1. The CDR3 consists of 15 residues. V shed 4 bases, J shed 5 bases, and the junction held 6 bases outside the gene matches. Per germline, CDR1 SGHTA and CDR2 FQGNSA.

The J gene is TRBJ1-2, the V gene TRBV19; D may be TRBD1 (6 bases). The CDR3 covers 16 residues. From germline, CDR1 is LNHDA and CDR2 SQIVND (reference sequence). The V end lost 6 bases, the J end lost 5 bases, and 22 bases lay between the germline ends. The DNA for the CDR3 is TGTGCCAGTAGCCGAACAGGGTCGGGGTTGCGGTATGGCTACACCTTC. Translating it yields CASSRTGSGLRYGYTF.

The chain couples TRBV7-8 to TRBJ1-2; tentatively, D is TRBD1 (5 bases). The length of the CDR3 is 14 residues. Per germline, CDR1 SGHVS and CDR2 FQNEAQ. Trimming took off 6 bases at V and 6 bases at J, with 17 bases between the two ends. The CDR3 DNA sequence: TGTGCCAGCAGACCTCTGGCAGGGTCCCATGGCTACACCTTC. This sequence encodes CASRPLAGSHGYTF.

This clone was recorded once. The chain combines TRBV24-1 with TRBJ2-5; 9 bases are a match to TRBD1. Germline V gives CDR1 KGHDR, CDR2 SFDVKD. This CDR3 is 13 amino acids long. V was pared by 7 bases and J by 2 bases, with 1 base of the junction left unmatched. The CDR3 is CATRTGGQETQYF. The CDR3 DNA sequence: TGTGCCACCAGGACAGGGGGTCAAGAGACCCAGTACTTC.

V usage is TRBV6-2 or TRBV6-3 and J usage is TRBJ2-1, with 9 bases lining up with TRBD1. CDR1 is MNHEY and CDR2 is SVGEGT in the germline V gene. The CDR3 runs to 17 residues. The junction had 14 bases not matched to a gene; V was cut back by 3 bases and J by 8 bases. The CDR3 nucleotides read TGTGCCAGCAGTTATCCACGACCGGGACAGGGAGGTGATGAGCAGTTCTTC. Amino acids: CASSYPRPGQGGDEQFF.

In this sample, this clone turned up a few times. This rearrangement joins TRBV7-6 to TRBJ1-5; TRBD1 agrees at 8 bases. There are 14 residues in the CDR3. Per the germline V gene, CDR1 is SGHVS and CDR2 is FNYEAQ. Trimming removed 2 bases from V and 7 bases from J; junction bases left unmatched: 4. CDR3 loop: CASSLQGAGQPQHF. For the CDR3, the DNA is TGTGCCAGCAGCTTACAGGGGGCTGGGCAGCCCCAGCATTTT.

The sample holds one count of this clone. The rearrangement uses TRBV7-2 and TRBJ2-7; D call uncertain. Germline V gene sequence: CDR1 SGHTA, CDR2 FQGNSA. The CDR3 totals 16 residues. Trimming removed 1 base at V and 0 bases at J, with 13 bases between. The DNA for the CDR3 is TGTGCCAGCAGCTTAGGACCGGACCCCAGCTCCTACGAGCAGTACTTC. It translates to CASSLGPDPSSYEQYF.

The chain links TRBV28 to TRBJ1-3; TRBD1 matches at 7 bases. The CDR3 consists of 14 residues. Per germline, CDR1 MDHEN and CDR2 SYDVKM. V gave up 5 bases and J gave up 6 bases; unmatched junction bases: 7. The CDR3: CASSITGTVNTIYF. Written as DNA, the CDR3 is TGTGCCAGCAGTATAACCGGGACAGTAAACACCATATATTTT.

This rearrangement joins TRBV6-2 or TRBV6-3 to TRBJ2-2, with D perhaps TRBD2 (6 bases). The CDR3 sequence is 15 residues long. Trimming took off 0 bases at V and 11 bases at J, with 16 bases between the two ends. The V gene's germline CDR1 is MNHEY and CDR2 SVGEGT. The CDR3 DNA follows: TGTGCCAGCAGTTACTCACGGGGAGATGGGACTGAGCTGTTTTTT. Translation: CASSYSRGDGTELFF.

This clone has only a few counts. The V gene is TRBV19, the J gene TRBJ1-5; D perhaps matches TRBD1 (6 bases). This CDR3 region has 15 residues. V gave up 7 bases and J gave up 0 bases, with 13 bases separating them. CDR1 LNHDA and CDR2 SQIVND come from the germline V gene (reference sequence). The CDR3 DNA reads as TGTGCCAGTACTCCGGGACACAGTAGCAATCAGCCCCAGCATTTT. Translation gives CASTPGHSSNQPQHF.

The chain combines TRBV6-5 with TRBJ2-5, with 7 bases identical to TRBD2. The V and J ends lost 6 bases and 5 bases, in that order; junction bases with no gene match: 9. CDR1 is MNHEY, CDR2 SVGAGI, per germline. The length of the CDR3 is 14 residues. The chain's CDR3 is CASRTQAGAETQYF. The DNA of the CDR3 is TGTGCCAGCAGGACACAGGCGGGAGCTGAGACCCAGTACTTC.

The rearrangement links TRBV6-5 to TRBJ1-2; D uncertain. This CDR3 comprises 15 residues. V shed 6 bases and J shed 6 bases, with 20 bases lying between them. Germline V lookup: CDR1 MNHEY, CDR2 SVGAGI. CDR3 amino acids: CASSRDGHPRNGYTF. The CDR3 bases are TGTGCCAGCAGCCGTGATGGGCACCCTAGAAATGGCTACACCTTC.

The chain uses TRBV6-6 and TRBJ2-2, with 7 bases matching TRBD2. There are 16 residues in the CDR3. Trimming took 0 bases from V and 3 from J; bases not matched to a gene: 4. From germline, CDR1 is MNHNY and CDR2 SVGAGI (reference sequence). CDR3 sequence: CASSYSTSVDTGELFF. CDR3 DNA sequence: TGTGCCAGCAGTTACTCCACTAGCGTTGACACCGGGGAGCTGTTTTTT.

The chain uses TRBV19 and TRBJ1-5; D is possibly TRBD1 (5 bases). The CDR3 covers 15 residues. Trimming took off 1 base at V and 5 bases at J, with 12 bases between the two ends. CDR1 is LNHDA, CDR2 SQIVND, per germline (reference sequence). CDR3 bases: TGTGCCAGTAGTATAGCGGTTGGAGGGGATCAGCCCCAGCATTTT. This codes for CASSIAVGGDQPQHF.

The DNA for the CDR3 is TGTGCCAGCAGTGGCCCTAGCCACGGCCGAGACTCCTACGAGCAGTACTTC. Translation gives CASSGPSHGRDSYEQYF. This chain links TRBV6-1 with TRBJ2-7, with D possibly being TRBD2 (5 bases). Trimming removed 4 bases at V and 0 bases at J, with 19 bases between. Germline V CDR1 and CDR2: MNHNS, SASEGT. CDR3 length: 17 residues.

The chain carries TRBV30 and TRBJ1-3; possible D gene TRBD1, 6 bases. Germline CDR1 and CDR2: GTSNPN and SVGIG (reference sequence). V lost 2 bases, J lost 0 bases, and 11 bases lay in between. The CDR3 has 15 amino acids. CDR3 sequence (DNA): TGTGCCTGGAGTAGGTTAGGGGGCTCTGGAAACACCATATATTTT. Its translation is CAWSRLGGSGNTIYF.

CDR3 protein: CASSLDRLAYTGELFF. The CDR3 nucleotides are TGTGCCAGCAGCTTAGACAGGCTAGCGTACACCGGGGAGCTGTTTTTT. V usage is TRBV11-2 and J usage is TRBJ2-2; D is perhaps TRBD2 (6 bases). This CDR3 comprises 16 residues. Looked up from germline, CDR1 is SGHAT and CDR2 is FQNNGV. V lost 0 bases to trimming and J lost 3 bases, with 11 bases between them.

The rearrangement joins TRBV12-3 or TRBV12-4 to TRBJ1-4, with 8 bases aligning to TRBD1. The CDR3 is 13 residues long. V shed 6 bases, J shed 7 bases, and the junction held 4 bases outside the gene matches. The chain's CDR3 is CASSKDRVEKLFF. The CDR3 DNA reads TGTGCCAGCAGCAAGGACAGGGTTGAAAAACTGTTTTTT.

The DNA for the CDR3 is TGTGCCGGAGGGGGCGAGGACTATGGCTACACCTTC. This codes for CAGGGEDYGYTF. The chain recombines TRBV19 with TRBJ1-2; TRBD1 matches at 7 bases. V was clipped by 11 bases and J by 3 bases; unmatched bases: 6. CDR3 length equals 12 residues. CDR1 and CDR2 (germline): LNHDA, SQIVND (reference sequence).

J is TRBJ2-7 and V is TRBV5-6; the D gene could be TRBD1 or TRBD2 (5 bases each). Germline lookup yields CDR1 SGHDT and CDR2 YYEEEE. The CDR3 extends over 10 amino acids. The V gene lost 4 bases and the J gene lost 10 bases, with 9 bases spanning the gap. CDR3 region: CASSHRDQYF. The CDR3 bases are TGTGCCAGCAGCCACCGGGACCAGTACTTC.

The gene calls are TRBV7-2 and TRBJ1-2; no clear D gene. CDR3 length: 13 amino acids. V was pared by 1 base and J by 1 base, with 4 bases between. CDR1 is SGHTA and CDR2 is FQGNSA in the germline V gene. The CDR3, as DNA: TGTGCCAGCAGCTTAGGGGATAACTATGGCTACACCTTC. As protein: CASSLGDNYGYTF.